Listed here are 21 T cell receptor beta chains from one sample, sequenced in a study of shared clonotypes between healthy human individuals. Repertoires were generated with immunoSEQ multiplex PCR, while TCRdb's copy carries only in-frame clones and drops some. Among 700,000 or so clones, around 72% were seen once, and the ten largest hold 1.8%. Source material: memory CD4+ T cells sorted from blood. Specified subset: CD45RA-negative fraction. The receptor set was obtained from a woman aged 25 to 39 in good health.

The chain recombines TRBV6-1 with TRBJ2-2; 8 bases line up with TRBD2. The length of the CDR3 is 14 residues. Per the germline V gene, CDR1 is MNHNS and CDR2 is SASEGT. The J segment lost 1 base and the V segment lost 7 bases, leaving 2 bases of the junction unmatched. The CDR3, as DNA: TGTGCCAGCACGACTAGCGTGAACACCGGGGAGCTGTTTTTT. Its protein product is CASTTSVNTGELFF.

The rearrangement links TRBV2 to TRBJ1-2; a possible D gene is TRBD1 (5 bases). Germline V gives CDR1 SNHLY, CDR2 FYNNEI. The CDR3 spans 15 residues. Deletions cut 3 bases from V and 4 bases from J, with 15 bases between. The CDR3 DNA is TGTGCCAGCAGTGACCCAAGCGGGGGATCCTATGGCTACACCTTC. It is translated as CASSDPSGGSYGYTF.

Details on this clone: A much larger clone lies one base from this, so it may be a read error. This same CDR3 is encoded by further DNA sequences in the sample. J is TRBJ2-1 and V is TRBV7-2; the D call may be TRBD1 or TRBD2 (5 bases each). With 1 base removed from V and 0 bases from J, the gap between germline ends came to 7 bases. The CDR3 sequence is 15 residues long. Per germline, CDR1 SGHTA and CDR2 FQGNSA. CDR3 loop: CASSLEGSSYNEQFF. As DNA, the CDR3 is TGTGCCAGCAGCTTAGAGGGGAGCTCCTACAATGAGCAGTTCTTC.

The CDR3 here is CASRRTSGSTTGELFF. CDR3 bases: TGTGCCAGCAGACGTACTAGCGGGAGTACTACCGGGGAGCTGTTTTTT. V and J are TRBV2 and TRBJ2-2; 11 positions agree with TRBD2. The V segment lost 6 bases and the J segment 5 bases; nucleotides outside the gene matches: 8. The CDR3 runs 16 residues. The germline V gene has CDR1 SNHLY and CDR2 FYNNEI.

The chain combines TRBV5-6 with TRBJ2-5, with 7 bases aligning to TRBD2. In germline, CDR1 is SGHDT, CDR2 YYEEEE. With V trimmed by 3 bases and J by 5 bases, 16 bases remained unmatched. The CDR3 contains 17 residues. The CDR3 DNA reads TGTGCCAGCAGCTCCACCCGTCGGCGGGAGATCACGGAGACCCAGTACTTC. Amino acids: CASSSTRRREITETQYF.

The chain has TRBV7-9 and TRBJ2-5; 8 nucleotides line up with TRBD2. This CDR3 contains 14 residues. Germline V gene lookup returns CDR1 SEHNR and CDR2 FQNEAQ (reference sequence). The trim removed 4 bases at V and 6 bases at J, leaving 7 bases unmatched. The CDR3 loop is CASSSLSGSQTQYF. Here the CDR3 DNA reads TGTGCCAGCAGCTCTCTCAGCGGGAGTCAGACCCAGTACTTC.

In this sample, this clone turned up a few times. The CDR3 nucleotides read TGTGCCAGCAGTTTAAGGCCCGCAACAGATACGCAGTATTTT. This translates into CASSLRPATDTQYF. The chain links TRBV27 to TRBJ2-3; D remains unclear. The V gene lost 2 bases and the J gene lost 3 bases, with 9 bases spanning the gap. The CDR3 is made up of 14 amino acids. Germline-derived CDR1 and CDR2 are MNHEY and SMNVEV (reference sequence).

This chain joins TRBV4-1 and TRBJ1-1; 8 nucleotides agree with TRBD1. The CDR3 is made up of 15 amino acids. J gave up 3 bases and V 5 bases, and 8 bases lay outside the gene matches. CDR1 MGHRA and CDR2 YSYEKL come from the germline V gene. CDR3 amino acids: CASSKRQGSYTEAFF. CDR3 nucleotides: TGCGCCAGCAGCAAGAGACAGGGGAGTTACACTGAAGCTTTCTTT.

The chain joins TRBV14 to TRBJ1-1; D not certain. V was pared by 1 base and J by 4 bases, with 7 bases between. The length of the CDR3 is 13 residues. Germline CDR1 reads SGHDN; CDR2 reads FVKESK. The CDR3 is CASSQAKGTEAFF. The DNA for the CDR3 is TGTGCCAGCAGCCAAGCTAAGGGCACTGAAGCTTTCTTT. Full variable domain (outside the CDR3, taken from reference TRBV14 and TRBJ1-1): EAGVTQFPSHSVIEKGQTVTLRCDPISGHDNLYWYRRVMGKEIKFLLHFVKESKQDESGMPNNRFLAERTGGTYSTLKVQPAELEDSGVYFCASSQAKGTEAFFGQGTRLTVV.

The chain recombines TRBV7-9 with TRBJ2-1; TRBD1 matches 7 bases. Germline trimming cut 5 bases from V and 6 bases from J; bases unmatched to any gene: 10. Germline lookup yields CDR1 SEHNR and CDR2 FQNEAQ (reference sequence). The CDR3 totals 15 residues. In DNA form, the CDR3 reads TGTGCCAGCAGCCATCACAGGGGTCAGGGCAATGAGCAGTTCTTC. Translating it yields CASSHHRGQGNEQFF. Together with reference TRBV7-9 and TRBJ2-1, the CDR3 gives the full variable domain: DTGVSQNPRHKITKRGQNVTFRCDPISEHNRLYWYRQTLGQGPEFLTYFQNEAQLEKSRLLSDRFSAERPKGSFSTLEIQRTEQGDSAMYLCASSHHRGQGNEQFFGPGTRLTVL.

Only a few counts were recorded for this clone. The V and J genes are TRBV5-4 and TRBJ1-1, with a tentative D call TRBD1 (5 bases). This CDR3 spans 14 amino acids. The germline CDR1 and CDR2 sequences are SGHNT and YYREEE (reference sequence). V was cut by 0 bases and J by 1 base, with 7 bases left in between. CDR3 region: CASSLEGRNTEAFF. The CDR3 nucleotides read TGTGCCAGCAGCTTGGAGGGGAGGAACACTGAAGCTTTCTTT.

The chain uses TRBV11-2 and TRBJ1-4, with 7 bases lining up with TRBD1. Looked up from germline, CDR1 is SGHAT and CDR2 is FQNNGV. The CDR3 runs to 14 residues. V was pared by 6 bases and J by 5 bases, with 6 bases of the junction left unmatched. This chain's CDR3 is CASSPDRVNEKLFF. The CDR3 coding sequence is TGTGCCAGCAGTCCCGACAGGGTAAATGAAAAACTGTTTTTT. The full variable domain, rest sourced from reference TRBV11-2 and TRBJ1-4, is EAGVAQSPRYKIIEKRQSVAFWCNPISGHATLYWYQQILGQGPKLLIQFQNNGVVDDSQLPKDRFSAERLKGVDSTLKIQPAKLEDSAVYLCASSPDRVNEKLFFGSGTQLSVL.

The chain carries TRBV7-9 and TRBJ2-1; 12 bases fit TRBD2. The V segment lost 4 bases and the J segment 8 bases; nucleotides outside the gene matches: 6. The length of the CDR3 is 15 residues. CDR1 and CDR2 from the germline V gene are SEHNR and FQNEAQ (reference sequence). CDR3 sequence: CASSWASGRADEQFF. CDR3 nucleotide sequence: TGTGCCAGCAGCTGGGCTAGCGGGAGGGCCGATGAGCAGTTCTTC.

The CDR3 bases are TGTGCCAGCAGCCTCAGGACTAGCGCCTCCTACGAGCAGTACTTC. Its translation: CASSLRTSASYEQYF. The chain carries TRBV7-2 and TRBJ2-7; 9 bases line up with TRBD2. The CDR3 sequence is 15 residues long. Germline V gives CDR1 SGHTA, CDR2 FQGNSA. V gave up 5 bases and J gave up 0 bases; unmatched junction bases: 5.

This rearrangement joins TRBV28 to TRBJ2-7, with 8 bases matching TRBD1. V lost 6 bases, J lost 6 bases, and 22 bases stayed unmatched. This CDR3 has 18 residues. Germline lookup yields CDR1 MDHEN and CDR2 SYDVKM. The DNA of the CDR3 is TGTGCCAGCAGCCGTCCCGGGACAGGTTTCGGCCGTTTTTCCGAGCAGTACTTC. Protein product: CASSRPGTGFGRFSEQYF. Using reference TRBV28 and TRBJ2-7 for the parts outside the CDR3, the full variable domain is DVKVTQSSRYLVKRTGEKVFLECVQDMDHENMFWYRQDPGLGLRLIYFSYDVKMKEKGDIPEGYSVSREKKERFSLILESASTNQTSMYLCASSRPGTGFGRFSEQYFGPGTRLTVT.

This clone was seen just once. The chain recombines TRBV19 with TRBJ2-5; D is possibly TRBD2 (6 bases). CDR3 length: 13 residues. With 0 bases removed from V and 4 bases from J, the gap between germline ends came to 6 bases. Germline CDR1 LNHDA, CDR2 SQIVND (reference sequence). The CDR3 spells CASSIEGGETQYF. The CDR3 coding sequence is TGTGCCAGTAGTATAGAGGGAGGAGAGACCCAGTACTTC.

This chain joins TRBV5-1 and TRBJ2-1, with D uncertain. V lost 1 base, J lost 0 bases, and 8 bases lay in between. Looked up from germline, CDR1 is SGHRS and CDR2 is YFSETQ. The CDR3 totals 15 residues. Written as DNA, the CDR3 is TGCGCCAGCAGCTTGTCCCAGAGCTCCTACAATGAGCAGTTCTTC. Its translation is CASSLSQSSYNEQFF.

The chain combines TRBV28 with TRBJ1-4; D remains unclear. The germline V gene has CDR1 MDHEN and CDR2 SYDVKM. V lost 7 bases and J lost 6, with 12 bases in between. The CDR3 loop spans 13 amino acids. The CDR3 is CASTVDGDEKLFF. The DNA for the CDR3 is TGTGCCAGCACTGTCGACGGTGATGAAAAACTGTTTTTT. The full variable domain, in which reference TRBV28 and TRBJ1-4 provide the parts outside the CDR3, is DVKVTQSSRYLVKRTGEKVFLECVQDMDHENMFWYRQDPGLGLRLIYFSYDVKMKEKGDIPEGYSVSREKKERFSLILESASTNQTSMYLCASTVDGDEKLFFGSGTQLSVL.

The chain couples TRBV18 to TRBJ2-7; tentative D call: TRBD2 (6 bases). The V gene's germline CDR1 is KGHSH and CDR2 LQKENI. Trimming cost V 4 bases and J 1 base, with 8 bases left between them. CDR3 size: 13 residues. The CDR3 DNA sequence: TGTGCCAGCTCACTGGCGGGATCCTACGAGCAGTACTTC. It is translated as CASSLAGSYEQYF.

The chain joins TRBV28 to TRBJ2-7, with D uncertain. V lost 6 bases, J lost 7 bases, and 19 bases lay in between. This CDR3 comprises 14 residues. CDR1 and CDR2 (germline): MDHEN, SYDVKM. For the CDR3, the DNA is TGTGCCAGCAGCCTGACACGAAGGTGGGAAGAGCAGTACTTC. Amino acid sequence: CASSLTRRWEEQYF.

V gene TRBV10-3 combines with J gene TRBJ1-5, with 7 nucleotides matching TRBD1. Germline V gene sequence: CDR1 ENHRY, CDR2 SYGVKD. V gave up 4 bases and J gave up 1 base; unmatched junction bases: 4. The CDR3 has 15 amino acids. The CDR3, as DNA: TGTGCCATCAGTGTAGCAGGGGGAAGCAATCAGCCCCAGCATTTT. Amino acids: CAISVAGGSNQPQHF.